The 6 T cell receptor beta chains below come from one sample, sequenced in a study of blood T cell repertoires in COVID-19. TCRdb keeps only in-frame clones here, not all; method: immunoSEQ multiplex PCR. The data contain over 200,000 clones, about 87% of them singletons. The sample consisted of peripheral blood. These receptors came from a man aged 60 to 69 who had recovered from COVID-19.

This clone was counted once. J is TRBJ2-6 and V is TRBV13; TRBD1 matches at 8 bases. Germline V gene sequence: CDR1 PRHDT, CDR2 FYEKMQ (reference sequence). The CDR3 loop spans 16 amino acids. V was pared by 5 bases and J by 3 bases, with 6 bases of the junction left unmatched. CDR3 sequence (DNA): TGTGCCAGCAGCCTAACAGGGGGAGGTGGGGCCAACGTCCTGACTTTC. This translates into CASSLTGGGGANVLTF.

The genes are TRBV19 and TRBJ1-5, with 8 bases that match TRBD1. V lost 5 bases and J lost 7; bases outside the gene matches: 10. Germline CDR1 is LNHDA and CDR2 is SQIVND (reference sequence). The CDR3 runs to 15 residues. The CDR3 protein is CASSSTGTGGQPQHF. The CDR3 coding sequence is TGTGCCAGTAGTTCGACCGGGACAGGCGGACAGCCCCAGCATTTT.

J is TRBJ2-1 and V is TRBV7-2; 11 bases match TRBD2. The CDR3 extends over 15 amino acids. Germline CDR1 reads SGHTA; CDR2 reads FQGNSA. After removal of 0 bases from V and 8 bases from J, the junction contained 3 bases not matched to a gene. Here the CDR3 DNA reads TGTGCCAGCAGCTTAGCGACTAGCGGGGTCTATGAGCAGTTCTTC. It specifies CASSLATSGVYEQFF.

This clone has a count of ten or more. The chain uses TRBV5-6 and TRBJ2-1; unclear D gene. Germline V gene sequence: CDR1 SGHDT, CDR2 YYEEEE. The CDR3 runs to 13 residues. The V gene lost 0 bases and the J gene lost 5 bases, with 6 bases spanning the gap. The CDR3 bases are TGTGCCAGCAGCTTGGTGGCCAACAATGAGCAGTTCTTC. Translation gives CASSLVANNEQFF.

This chain connects TRBV9 to TRBJ2-1, with 7 nucleotides matching TRBD2. After removal of 0 bases from V and 8 bases from J, the junction contained 8 bases not matched to a gene. Germline V gives CDR1 SGDLS, CDR2 YYNGEE. CDR3 length: 15 amino acids. The CDR3 DNA sequence: TGTGCCAGCAGCGTAGCTGGGACTACTAACTATGAGCAGTTCTTC. This codes for CASSVAGTTNYEQFF. The full variable domain, its missing parts supplied by reference TRBV9 and TRBJ2-1, is DSGVTQTPKHLITATGQRVTLRCSPRSGDLSVYWYQQSLDQGLQFLIQYYNGEERAKGNILERFSAQQFPDLHSELNLSSLELGDSALYFCASSVAGTTNYEQFFGPGTRLTVL.

The chain links TRBV5-8 to TRBJ2-5, with TRBD2 matching over 14 bases. The CDR3 consists of 19 residues. Trimming removed 0 bases from V and 5 bases from J; junction bases left unmatched: 12. Germline CDR1 and CDR2: SGHTS and YDEGEE. The CDR3 sequence is CASSLGIAGLAGVLETQYF. CDR3 nucleotide sequence: TGTGCCAGCAGCTTGGGAATAGCGGGACTAGCGGGAGTTTTGGAGACCCAGTACTTC.